This T cell receptor (beta chain) was recovered during a study of CD8+CD57+ T cells in acquired aplastic anemia. Study-level information: Yields of DNA that came from sorted CD4+ and CD8+ cells averaged approximately 3.2 ug.

Unmatched junction bases numbered 12, after V lost 6 bases and J lost 6 bases. Germline V gives CDR1 SNHLY, CDR2 FYNNEI. The CDR3 has 15 residues. The study profiled TCR beta VDJ and CDR3 using genomic DNA as template. TCRdb processed the reads anew with MiXCR; each CDR3 protein has one entry. The top ten clones hold approximately 12% of a sample with roughly 170,000 distinct CDR3 sequences, 45% to 60% of them seen once. Sequencing involved patients with CD8+CD57+ cell expansion previously shown by flow cytometry. The rearrangement joins TRBV2 to TRBJ2-7, with TRBD2 identical over 9 bases. Sequenced input: sorted CD4+, CD8+, or CD8+CD57+ T cells (not recorded which) from PBMCs. This sequence originates from a human donor with aplastic anemia. The CDR3 spells CASSQGGAGGGEQYF. The CDR3 DNA is TGTGCCAGCAGCCAGGGGGGCGCGGGAGGGGGCGAGCAGTACTTC.